The T cell receptor (beta chain) under discussion was sequenced for a study of cytomegalovirus exposure and HLA in healthy donors. The PCR made use of 60 Vbeta and 13 Jbeta primers. This table comes from immunoSEQ multiplex PCR, and its TCRdb copy is limited to in-frame clones, with some not included. The sample has 150,000 to 200,000 clones, about 69% seen once. Between the trimmed V and J ends, which lost 6 bases and 7 bases, there was a span of 13 bases. Germline CDR1 and CDR2: MGHDK and SYGVNS. CDR3 size: 13 residues. Sequencing used PBMCs. This receptor was taken from a male donor in good health and CMV-seronegative. The chain links TRBV25-1 to TRBJ2-1, with TRBD2 as a possible D gene (5 bases). Here the CDR3 reads CASRSGALNEQFF. The CDR3 bases are TGTGCCAGCAGAAGCGGCGCCCTGAATGAGCAGTTCTTC.